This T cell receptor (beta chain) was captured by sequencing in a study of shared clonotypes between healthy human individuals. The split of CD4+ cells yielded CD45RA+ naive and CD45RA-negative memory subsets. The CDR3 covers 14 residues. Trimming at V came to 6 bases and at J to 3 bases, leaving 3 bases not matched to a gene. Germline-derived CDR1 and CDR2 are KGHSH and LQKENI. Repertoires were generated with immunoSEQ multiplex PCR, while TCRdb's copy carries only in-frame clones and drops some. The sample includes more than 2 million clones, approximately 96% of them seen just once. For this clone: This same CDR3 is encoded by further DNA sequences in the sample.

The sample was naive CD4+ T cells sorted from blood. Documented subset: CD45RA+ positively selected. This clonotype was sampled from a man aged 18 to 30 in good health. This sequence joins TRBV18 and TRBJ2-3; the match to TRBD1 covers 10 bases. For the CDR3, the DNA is TGTGCCAGCTCTGGACAGGGGGGGACAGATACGCAGTATTTT. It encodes CASSGQGGTDTQYF.